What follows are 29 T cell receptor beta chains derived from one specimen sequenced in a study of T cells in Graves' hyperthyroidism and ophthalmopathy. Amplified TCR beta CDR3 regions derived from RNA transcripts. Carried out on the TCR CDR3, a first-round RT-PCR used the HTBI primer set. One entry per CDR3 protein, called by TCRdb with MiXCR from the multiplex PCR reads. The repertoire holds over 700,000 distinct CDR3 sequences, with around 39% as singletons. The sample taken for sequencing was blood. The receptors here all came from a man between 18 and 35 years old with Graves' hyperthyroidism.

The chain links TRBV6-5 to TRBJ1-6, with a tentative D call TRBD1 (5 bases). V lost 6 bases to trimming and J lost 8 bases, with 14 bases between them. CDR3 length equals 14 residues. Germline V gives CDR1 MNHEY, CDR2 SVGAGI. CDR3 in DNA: TGTGCCAGCAGCATGGGGGATTTACATTCACCCCTCCACTTT. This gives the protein CASSMGDLHSPLHF.

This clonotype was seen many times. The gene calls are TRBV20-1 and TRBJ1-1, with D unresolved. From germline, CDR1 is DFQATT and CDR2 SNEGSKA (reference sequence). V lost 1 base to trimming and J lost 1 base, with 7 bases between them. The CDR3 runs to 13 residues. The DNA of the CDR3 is TGCAGTGCTAGAGCCGTGGGGAACACTGAAGCTTTCTTT. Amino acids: CSARAVGNTEAFF.

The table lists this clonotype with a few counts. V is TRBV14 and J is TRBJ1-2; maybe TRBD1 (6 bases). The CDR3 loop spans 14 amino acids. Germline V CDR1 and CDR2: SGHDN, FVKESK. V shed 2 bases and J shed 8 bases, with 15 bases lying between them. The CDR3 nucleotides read TGTGCCAGCAGCCAAAGTACAGGGATTGGAGGCTACACCTTC. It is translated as CASSQSTGIGGYTF.

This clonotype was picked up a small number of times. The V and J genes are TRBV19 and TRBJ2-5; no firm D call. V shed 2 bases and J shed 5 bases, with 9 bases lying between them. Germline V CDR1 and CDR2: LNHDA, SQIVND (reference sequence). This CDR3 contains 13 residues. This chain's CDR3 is CASSITVRETQYF. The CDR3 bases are TGTGCCAGTAGTATAACCGTCCGTGAGACCCAGTACTTC.

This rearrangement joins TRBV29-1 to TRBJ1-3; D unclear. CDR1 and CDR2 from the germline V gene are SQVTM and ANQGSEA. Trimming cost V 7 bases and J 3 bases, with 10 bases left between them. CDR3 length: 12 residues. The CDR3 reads CSARQRGNTIYF. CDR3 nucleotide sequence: TGCAGCGCTCGACAACGTGGAAACACCATATATTTT.

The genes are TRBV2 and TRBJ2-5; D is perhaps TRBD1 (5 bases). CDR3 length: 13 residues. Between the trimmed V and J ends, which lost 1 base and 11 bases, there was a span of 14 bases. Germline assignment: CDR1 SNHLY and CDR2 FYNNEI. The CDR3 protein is CASSEGQTDTQYF. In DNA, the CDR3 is TGTGCCAGCAGTGAAGGTCAGACAGATACGCAGTACTTC.

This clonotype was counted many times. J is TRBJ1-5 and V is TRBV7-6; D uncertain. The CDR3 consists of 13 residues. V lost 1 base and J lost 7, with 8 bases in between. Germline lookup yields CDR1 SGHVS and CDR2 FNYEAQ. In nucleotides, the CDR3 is TGTGCCAGCAGCTTAGGGGAGCTACAGCCCCAGCATTTT. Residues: CASSLGELQPQHF.

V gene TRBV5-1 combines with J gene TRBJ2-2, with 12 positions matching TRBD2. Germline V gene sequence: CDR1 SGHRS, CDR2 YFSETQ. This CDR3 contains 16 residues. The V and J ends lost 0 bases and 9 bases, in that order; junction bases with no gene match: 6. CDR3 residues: CASSLGTSGKSRELFF. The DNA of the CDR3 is TGCGCCAGCAGCTTGGGGACTAGCGGGAAATCCAGGGAGCTGTTTTTT.

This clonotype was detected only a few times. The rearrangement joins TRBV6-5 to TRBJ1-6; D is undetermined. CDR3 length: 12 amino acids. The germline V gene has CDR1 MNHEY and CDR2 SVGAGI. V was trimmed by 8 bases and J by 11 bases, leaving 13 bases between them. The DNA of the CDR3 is TGTGCCAGCGCGCCCCTAGGGCCACCCCTCCACTTT. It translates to CASAPLGPPLHF.

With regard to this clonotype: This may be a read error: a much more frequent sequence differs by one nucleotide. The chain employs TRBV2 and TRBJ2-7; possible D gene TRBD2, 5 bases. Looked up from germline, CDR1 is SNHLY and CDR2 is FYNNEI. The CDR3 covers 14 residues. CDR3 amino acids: CASRLTGSSYGQYF. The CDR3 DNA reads TGTGCCAGCAGGCTTACTGGGAGCTCCTACGGGCAGTACTTC.

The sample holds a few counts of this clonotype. The CDR3 nucleotides read TGTGCCAGTAGTAAAACCGGGACATTGATCCAAGAGACCCAGTACTTC. This gives the protein CASSKTGTLIQETQYF. The rearrangement joins TRBV19 to TRBJ2-5, with D possibly matching TRBD1 (6 bases). The V and J ends lost 4 bases and 1 base respectively, with 16 bases between them. CDR3 size: 16 residues. From germline, CDR1 is LNHDA and CDR2 SQIVND (reference sequence). Looking up the rest from reference TRBV19 and TRBJ2-5 gives the full variable domain: DGGITQSPKYLFRKEGQNVTLSCEQNLNHDAMYWYRQDPGQGLRLIYYSQIVNDFQKGDIAEGYSVSREKKESFPLTVTSAQKNPTAFYLCASSKTGTLIQETQYFGPGTRLLVL.

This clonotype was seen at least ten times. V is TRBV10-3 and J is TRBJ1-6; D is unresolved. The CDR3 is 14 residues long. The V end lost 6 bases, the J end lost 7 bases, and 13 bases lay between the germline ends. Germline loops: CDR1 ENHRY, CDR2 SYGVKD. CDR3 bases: TGTGCCATCAGGGCGTCAAGGGCAAATTCACCCCTCCACTTT. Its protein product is CAIRASRANSPLHF.

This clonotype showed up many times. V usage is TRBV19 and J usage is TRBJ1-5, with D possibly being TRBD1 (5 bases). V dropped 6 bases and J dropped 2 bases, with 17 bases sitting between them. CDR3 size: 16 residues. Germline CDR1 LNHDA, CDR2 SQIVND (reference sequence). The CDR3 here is CASSRDLPEGNQPQHF. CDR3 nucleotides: TGTGCCAGTAGCCGGGACCTTCCGGAGGGCAATCAGCCCCAGCATTTT.

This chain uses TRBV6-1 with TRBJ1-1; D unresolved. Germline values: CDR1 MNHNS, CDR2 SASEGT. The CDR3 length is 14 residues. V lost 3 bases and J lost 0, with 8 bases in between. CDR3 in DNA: TGTGCCAGCAGTGATCACGGAATGAACACTGAAGCTTTCTTT. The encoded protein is CASSDHGMNTEAFF.

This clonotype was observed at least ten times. The CDR3 sequence: CASRGLGETQYF. CDR3 in DNA: TGTGCCAGCAGGGGGCTGGGGGAGACCCAGTACTTC. This chain uses TRBV9 with TRBJ2-5, with D possibly TRBD1 on 5 matching bases. V gave up 5 bases and J gave up 5 bases, with 10 bases separating them. CDR3 length: 12 residues. Germline V gene sequence: CDR1 SGDLS, CDR2 YYNGEE.

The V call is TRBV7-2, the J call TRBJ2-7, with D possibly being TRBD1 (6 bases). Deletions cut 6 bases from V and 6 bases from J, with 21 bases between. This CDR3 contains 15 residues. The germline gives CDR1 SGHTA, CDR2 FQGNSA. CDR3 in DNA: TGTGCCAGCAGTTTAAGGGGGTTTCCATCCCCCGAGCAGTACTTC. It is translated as CASSLRGFPSPEQYF.

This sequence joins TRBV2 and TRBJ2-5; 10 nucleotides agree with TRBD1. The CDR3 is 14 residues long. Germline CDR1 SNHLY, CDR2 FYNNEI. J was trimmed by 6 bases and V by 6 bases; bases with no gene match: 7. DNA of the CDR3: TGTGCCAGCAGGTCGACAGGGGGCGCGAAGACCCAGTACTTC. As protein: CASRSTGGAKTQYF.

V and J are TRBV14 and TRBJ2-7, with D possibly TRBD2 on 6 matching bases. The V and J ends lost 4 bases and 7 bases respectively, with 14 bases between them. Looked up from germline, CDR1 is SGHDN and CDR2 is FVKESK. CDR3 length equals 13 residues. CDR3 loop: CASSPGVTREQYF. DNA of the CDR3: TGTGCCAGCAGCCCGGGGGTTACGAGGGAGCAGTACTTC. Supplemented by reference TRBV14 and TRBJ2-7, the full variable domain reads EAGVTQFPSHSVIEKGQTVTLRCDPISGHDNLYWYRRVMGKEIKFLLHFVKESKQDESGMPNNRFLAERTGGTYSTLKVQPAELEDSGVYFCASSPGVTREQYFGPGTRLTVT.

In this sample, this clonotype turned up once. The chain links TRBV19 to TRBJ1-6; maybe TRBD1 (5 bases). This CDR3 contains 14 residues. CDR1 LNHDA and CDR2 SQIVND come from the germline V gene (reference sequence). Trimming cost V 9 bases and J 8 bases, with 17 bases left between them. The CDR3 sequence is CASSHSGNDSPLHF. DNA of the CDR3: TGTGCCAGCTCACATTCAGGGAACGATTCACCCCTCCACTTT.

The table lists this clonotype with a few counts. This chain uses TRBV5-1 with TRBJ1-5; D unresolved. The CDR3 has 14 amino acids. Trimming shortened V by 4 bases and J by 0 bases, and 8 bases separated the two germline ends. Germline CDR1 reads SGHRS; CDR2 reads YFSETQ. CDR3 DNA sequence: TGCGCCAGCAGCATAAAGGGTAGCAATCAGCCCCAGCATTTT. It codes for CASSIKGSNQPQHF. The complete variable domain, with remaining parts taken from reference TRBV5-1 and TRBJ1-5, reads KAGVTQTPRYLIKTRGQQVTLSCSPISGHRSVSWYQQTPGQGLQFLFEYFSETQRNKGNFPGRFSGRQFSNSRSEMNVSTLELGDSALYLCASSIKGSNQPQHFGDGTRLSIL.

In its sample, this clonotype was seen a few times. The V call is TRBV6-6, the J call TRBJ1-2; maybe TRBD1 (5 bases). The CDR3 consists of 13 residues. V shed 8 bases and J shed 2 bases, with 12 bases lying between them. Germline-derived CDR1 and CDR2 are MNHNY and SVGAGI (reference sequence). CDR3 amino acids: CASHRDRNYGYTF. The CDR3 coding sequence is TGTGCCAGCCACCGGGACCGCAACTATGGCTACACCTTC.

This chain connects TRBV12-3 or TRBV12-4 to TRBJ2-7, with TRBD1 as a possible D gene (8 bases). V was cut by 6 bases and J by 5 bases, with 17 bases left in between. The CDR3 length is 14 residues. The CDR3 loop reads CASSNRGGLHEQYF. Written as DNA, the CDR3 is TGTGCCAGCAGCAACAGGGGGGGGTTGCACGAGCAGTACTTC.

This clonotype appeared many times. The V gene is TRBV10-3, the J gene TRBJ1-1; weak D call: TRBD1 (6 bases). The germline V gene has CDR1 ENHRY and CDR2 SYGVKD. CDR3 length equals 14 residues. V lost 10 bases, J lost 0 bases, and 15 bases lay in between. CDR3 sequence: CATSPGEMNTEAFF. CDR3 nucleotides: TGTGCCACAAGCCCAGGGGAAATGAACACTGAAGCTTTCTTT.

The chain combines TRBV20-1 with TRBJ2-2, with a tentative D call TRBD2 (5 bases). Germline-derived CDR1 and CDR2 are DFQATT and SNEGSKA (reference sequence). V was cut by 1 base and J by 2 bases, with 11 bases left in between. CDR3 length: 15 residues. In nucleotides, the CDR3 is TGCAGTGCTAGAGTGGCCGGGGATAACACCGGGGAGCTGTTTTTT. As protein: CSARVAGDNTGELFF.

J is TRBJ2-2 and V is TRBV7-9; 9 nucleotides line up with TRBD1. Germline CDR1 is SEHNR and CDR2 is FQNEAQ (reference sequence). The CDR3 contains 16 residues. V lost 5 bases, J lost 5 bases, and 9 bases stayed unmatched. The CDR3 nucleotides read TGTGCCAGCAGCCAAAACCGGGACAGGGTTACCGGGGAGCTGTTTTTT. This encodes CASSQNRDRVTGELFF.

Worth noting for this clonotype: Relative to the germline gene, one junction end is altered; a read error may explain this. For the CDR3, the DNA is TGCAGCGTTGAAGATCGGGAAGGGATAGCCGGGGAGCTGTACTTC. It encodes CSVEDREGIAGELYF. V gene TRBV29-1 combines with J gene TRBJ2-7, with D possibly TRBD2 on 5 matching bases. The germline V gene encodes CDR1 SQVTM and CDR2 ANQGSEA. The CDR3 runs to 15 residues.

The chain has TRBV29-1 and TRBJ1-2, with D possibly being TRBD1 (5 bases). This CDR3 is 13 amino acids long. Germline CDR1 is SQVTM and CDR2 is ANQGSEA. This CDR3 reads CSERAGSVDGYTF. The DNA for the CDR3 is TGCAGTGAAAGGGCAGGGTCGGTGGATGGCTACACCTTC. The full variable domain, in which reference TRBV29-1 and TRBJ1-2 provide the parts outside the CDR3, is SAVISQKPSRDICQRGTSLTIQCQVDSQVTMMFWYRQQPGQSLTLIATANQGSEATYESGFVIDKFPISRPNLTFSTLTVSNMSPEDSSIYLCSERAGSVDGYTFGSGTRLTVV.

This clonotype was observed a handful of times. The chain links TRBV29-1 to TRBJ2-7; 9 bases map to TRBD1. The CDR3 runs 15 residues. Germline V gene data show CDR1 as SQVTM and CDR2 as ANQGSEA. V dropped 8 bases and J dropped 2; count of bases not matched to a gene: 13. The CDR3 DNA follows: TGCAGCTTCAGCAAACCGGGACAGGGAACCTACGAGCAGTACTTC. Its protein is CSFSKPGQGTYEQYF.

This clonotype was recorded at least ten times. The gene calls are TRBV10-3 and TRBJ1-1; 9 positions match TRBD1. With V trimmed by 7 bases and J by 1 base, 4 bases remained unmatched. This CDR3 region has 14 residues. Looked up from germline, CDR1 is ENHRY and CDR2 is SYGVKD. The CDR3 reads CAITGTGRNTEAFF. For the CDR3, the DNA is TGTGCCATCACCGGGACAGGGAGGAACACTGAAGCTTTCTTT.